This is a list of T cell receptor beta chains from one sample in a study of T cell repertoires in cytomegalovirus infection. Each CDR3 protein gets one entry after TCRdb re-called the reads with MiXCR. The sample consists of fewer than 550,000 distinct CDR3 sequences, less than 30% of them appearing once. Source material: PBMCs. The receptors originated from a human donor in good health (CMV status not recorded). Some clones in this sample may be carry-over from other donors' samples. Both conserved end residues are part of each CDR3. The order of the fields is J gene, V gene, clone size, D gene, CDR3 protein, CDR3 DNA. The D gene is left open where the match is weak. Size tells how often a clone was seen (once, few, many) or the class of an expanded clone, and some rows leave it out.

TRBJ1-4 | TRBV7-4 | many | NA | CASMPGHGEKLFF | TGTGCCAGCATGCCAGGACATGGTGAAAAACTGTTTTTT
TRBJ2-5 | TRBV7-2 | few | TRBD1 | CASSLGTGPETQYF | TGTGCCAGCAGCTTAGGGACAGGGCCAGAGACCCAGTACTTC
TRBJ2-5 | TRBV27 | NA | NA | CASASGSQETQYF | TGTGCCAGCGCCAGCGGGTCACAAGAGACCCAGTACTTC
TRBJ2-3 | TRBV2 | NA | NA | CASIKRGLGTDTQYF | TGTGCCAGCATCAAGAGGGGGTTGGGCACAGATACGCAGTATTTT
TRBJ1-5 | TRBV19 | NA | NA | CASSIRRGEQPQHF | TGTGCCAGTAGTATCCGAAGGGGTGAACAGCCCCAGCATTTT
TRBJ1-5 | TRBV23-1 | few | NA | CASNREDQPQHF | TGCGCCAGCAACAGGGAAGATCAGCCCCAGCATTTT
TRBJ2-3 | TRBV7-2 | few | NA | CASSLGVLGPTDTQYF | TGTGCCAGCAGCTTAGGAGTTCTGGGCCCCACAGATACGCAGTATTTT
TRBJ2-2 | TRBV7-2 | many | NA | CASSLGPITGELFF | TGTGCCAGCAGCTTGGGACCCATCACCGGGGAGCTGTTTTTT
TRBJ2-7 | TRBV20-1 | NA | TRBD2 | CSARGIAGGVYEQYF | TGCAGTGCTAGAGGGATAGCGGGAGGAGTCTACGAGCAGTACTTC
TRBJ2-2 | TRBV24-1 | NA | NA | CATSDLSTGELFF | TGTGCCACCAGTGATTTGAGTACCGGGGAGCTGTTTTTT
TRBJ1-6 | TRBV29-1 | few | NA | CSVGEGLNNSPLHF | TGCAGCGTTGGTGAGGGGTTGAATAATTCACCCCTCCACTTT
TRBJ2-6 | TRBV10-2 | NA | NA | CASRRSSLGPITSGANVLTF | TGCGCCAGCAGGAGATCTTCACTGGGACCGATAACCTCTGGGGCCAACGTCCTGACTTTC
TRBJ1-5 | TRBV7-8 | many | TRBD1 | CASSSGQSGNQPQHF | TGTGCCAGCAGCTCGGGACAGAGCGGCAATCAGCCCCAGCATTTT
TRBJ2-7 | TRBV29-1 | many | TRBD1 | CSVQGGPNYEQYF | TGCAGCGTTCAAGGGGGCCCGAACTACGAGCAGTACTTC
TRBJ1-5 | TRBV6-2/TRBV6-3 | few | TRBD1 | CASRGILGQPSNQPQHF | TGTGCCAGCCGAGGGATATTGGGACAGCCTAGCAATCAGCCCCAGCATTTT
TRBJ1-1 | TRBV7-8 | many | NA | CASSLGKGWGGTEAFF | TGTGCCAGCAGCTTAGGAAAGGGTTGGGGAGGAACTGAAGCTTTCTTT
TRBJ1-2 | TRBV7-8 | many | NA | CASSMTADHYGYTF | TGTGCCAGCAGCATGACAGCCGACCACTATGGCTACACCTTC
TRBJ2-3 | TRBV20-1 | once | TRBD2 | CSARAVSGTDTQYF | TGCAGTGCTAGAGCGGTTAGCGGGACAGATACGCAGTATTTT
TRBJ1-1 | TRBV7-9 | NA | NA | CASSYTKEAFF | TGTGCCAGCAGCTATACAAAAGAAGCTTTCTTT
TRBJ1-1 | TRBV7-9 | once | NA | CASSLEGVPTEAFF | TGTGCCAGCAGCTTAGAAGGGGTGCCCACTGAAGCTTTCTTT
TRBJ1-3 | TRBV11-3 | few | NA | CASSHGGVGNTIYF | TGTGCCAGCAGCCACGGGGGAGTGGGAAACACCATATATTTT
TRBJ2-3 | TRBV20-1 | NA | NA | CSPNQRVTDTQYF | TGCAGTCCTAACCAGCGGGTCACAGATACGCAGTATTTT
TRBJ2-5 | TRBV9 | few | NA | CASSVASGQEDQETQYF | TGTGCCAGCAGCGTAGCTAGCGGACAGGAAGACCAAGAGACCCAGTACTTC
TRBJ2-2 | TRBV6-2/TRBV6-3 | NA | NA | CAIWADTGELFF | TGTGCCATCTGGGCCGACACCGGGGAGCTGTTTTTT
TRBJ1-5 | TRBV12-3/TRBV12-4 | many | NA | CASTWGGAHQPQHF | TGTGCCAGCACCTGGGGCGGGGCCCATCAGCCCCAGCATTTT
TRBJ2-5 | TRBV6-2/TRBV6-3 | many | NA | CASSLPGLARGTQYF | TGTGCCAGCAGTCTCCCGGGACTGGCGCGCGGGACCCAGTACTTC
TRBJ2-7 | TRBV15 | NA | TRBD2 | CATSRDLTSGRPYEQYF | TGTGCCACCAGCAGAGATCTGACTAGCGGAAGACCCTACGAGCAGTACTTC
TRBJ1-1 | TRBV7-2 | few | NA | CASSPRPDRNTEAFF | TGTGCCAGCAGCCCCCGACCGGACAGGAACACTGAAGCTTTCTTT
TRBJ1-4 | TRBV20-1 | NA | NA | CSARSRGSNEKLFF | TGCAGTGCTAGATCCCGGGGGTCTAATGAAAAACTGTTTTTT
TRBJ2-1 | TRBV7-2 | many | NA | CASSLARSFGLNEQFF | TGTGCCAGCAGCTTAGCAAGATCATTTGGTCTTAATGAGCAGTTCTTC
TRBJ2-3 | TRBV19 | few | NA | CASSLDGLVADTQYF | TGTGCCAGTAGTTTAGATGGTTTGGTAGCAGATACGCAGTATTTT
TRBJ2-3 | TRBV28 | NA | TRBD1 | CASSIRTGVPTDTQYF | TGTGCCAGCAGTATACGGACAGGAGTCCCCACAGATACGCAGTATTTT
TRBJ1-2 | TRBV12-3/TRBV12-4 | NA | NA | CASSQTDYNYGYTF | TGTGCCAGCAGTCAGACAGATTACAACTATGGCTACACCTTC
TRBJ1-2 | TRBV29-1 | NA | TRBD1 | CSAKNPDRDAESRYGYTF | TGCAGCGCCAAAAACCCGGACAGGGATGCTGAGTCCCGCTATGGCTACACCTTC
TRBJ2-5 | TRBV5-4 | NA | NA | CASSLDAGRETQYF | TGTGCCAGCAGCTTGGATGCGGGTCGGGAGACCCAGTACTTC
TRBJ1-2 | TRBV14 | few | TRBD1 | CASSQVRTGNGYTF | TGTGCCAGCAGCCAAGTACGGACAGGGAATGGCTACACCTTC
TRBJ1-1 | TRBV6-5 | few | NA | CASSYLLYATEAFF | TGTGCCAGCAGTTACCTCCTATATGCCACTGAAGCTTTCTTT
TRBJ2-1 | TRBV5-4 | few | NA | CASSLSTGKTNEQFF | TGTGCCAGCAGCTTGTCTACAGGGAAAACGAATGAGCAGTTCTTC
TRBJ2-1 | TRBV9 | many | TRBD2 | CASSVGTSGSMGDEQFF | TGTGCCAGCAGCGTCGGGACTAGCGGGAGCATGGGGGATGAGCAGTTCTTC
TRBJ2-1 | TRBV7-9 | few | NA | CASSPGLLNNEQFF | TGTGCCAGCAGCCCGGGACTTCTTAACAATGAGCAGTTCTTC
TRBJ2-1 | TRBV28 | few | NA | CAGERNNEQFF | TGTGCCGGAGAGCGGAACAATGAGCAGTTCTTC
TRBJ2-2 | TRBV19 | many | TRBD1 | CATTSRDRAAGELFF | TGTGCCACCACGTCCCGGGACAGGGCGGCCGGGGAGCTGTTTTTT
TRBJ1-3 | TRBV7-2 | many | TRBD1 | CASSSQGDARNTIYF | TGTGCCAGCAGCTCGCAGGGGGATGCGAGAAACACCATATATTTT
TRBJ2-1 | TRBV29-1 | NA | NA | CSTEGGEQFF | TGCAGCACAGAGGGGGGGGAGCAGTTCTTC
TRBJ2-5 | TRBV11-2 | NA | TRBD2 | CASSRSGSQETQYF | TGTGCCAGCAGTCGGAGCGGGAGTCAGGAGACCCAGTACTTC
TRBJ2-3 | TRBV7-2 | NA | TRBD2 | CASSGYSTDTQYF | TGTGCCAGTAGCGGGTATAGCACAGATACGCAGTATTTT
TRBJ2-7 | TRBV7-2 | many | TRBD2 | CASSLADLTSGGNYEQYF | TGTGCCAGCAGCTTAGCTGACCTGACTAGCGGGGGTAATTACGAGCAGTACTTC
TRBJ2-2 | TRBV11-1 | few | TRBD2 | CASSPGSGRAENTGELFF | TGTGCCAGCAGCCCCGGGAGCGGGAGGGCCGAAAACACCGGGGAGCTGTTTTTT
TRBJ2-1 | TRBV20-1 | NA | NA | CSALDGQGYNEQFF | TGCAGTGCCCTGGACGGGCAGGGATACAATGAGCAGTTCTTC
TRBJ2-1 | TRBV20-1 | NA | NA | CSARANWRPNEQFF | TGCAGTGCTAGAGCCAACTGGCGCCCCAATGAGCAGTTCTTC
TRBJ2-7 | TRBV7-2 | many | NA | CASSLDIWGEQYF | TGTGCCAGCAGCTTAGACATATGGGGCGAGCAGTACTTC
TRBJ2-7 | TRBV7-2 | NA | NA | CASSLVQVSVYEQYF | TGTGCCAGCAGCTTAGTCCAGGTGTCGGTCTACGAGCAGTACTTC
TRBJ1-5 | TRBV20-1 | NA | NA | CSAREGSGPQHF | TGCAGTGCTAGAGAGGGGAGTGGGCCCCAGCATTTT
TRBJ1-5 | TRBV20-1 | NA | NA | CSASFSWAAEYSNQPQHF | TGCAGTGCTAGCTTCAGCTGGGCGGCAGAGTATAGCAATCAGCCCCAGCATTTT
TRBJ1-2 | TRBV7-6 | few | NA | CASSPPEKVYGYTF | TGTGCCAGCAGCCCCCCCGAGAAGGTTTATGGCTACACCTTC
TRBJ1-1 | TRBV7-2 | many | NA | CASSLDQGLITEAFF | TGTGCCAGCAGCTTAGACCAGGGACTGATTACTGAAGCTTTCTTT
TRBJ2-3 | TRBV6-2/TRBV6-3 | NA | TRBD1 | CASRQQGANTQYF | TGTGCCAGCAGACAACAGGGGGCTAATACGCAGTATTTT